A selection of T cell receptor beta chains follows, all from one sample in a study of T cell repertoires in cytomegalovirus infection. TCRdb itself ran the reads through MiXCR, one entry per CDR3 protein. The top ten clones hold about 15% of a sample with about 300,000 distinct CDR3 sequences, about 23% of them seen once. The material sequenced was PBMCs. The origin of the receptors is a human donor in good health (CMV status not recorded). Some clones in this sample may be carry-over from other donors' samples. CDR3s include the opening cysteine and the closing phenylalanine or tryptophan. Each record gives: V gene, CDR3 protein.

>TRBV7-2
CASSLGHLNEQFF
>TRBV7-8
CASSPRDGNTGELFF
>TRBV19
CASSISRATNEKLFF
>TRBV5-5
CASSLEVFGRGNTIYF
>TRBV6-1
CASSGGTPSPLHF
>TRBV2
CASQRVNQPQHF
>TRBV19
CASGDGSADTDTQYF
>TRBV27
CASSSVLLSGANVLTF
>TRBV7-6
CASSLLSGTELYNEQFF
>TRBV7-2
CASSPVTGGTQPQHF
>TRBV20-1
CSPLSVSTKATEAFF
>TRBV7-2
CASSQSEKLFF
>TRBV7-3
CASSLDRAADTQYF
>TRBV29-1
CSVDQGAPYEQYF
>TRBV14
CASSQDRWKQYF
>TRBV11-2
CASSPGRGGSYEQYF
>TRBV12-3/TRBV12-4
CASSPRDSSEKLFF
>TRBV28
CASIHGWDQPQHF
>TRBV7-6
CASRGQGTEAFF
>TRBV12-3/TRBV12-4
CASSLKGRENEQYF
>TRBV24-1
CATSDLGARAYNEQFF
>TRBV24-1
CATSDRDFYNEQFF
>TRBV28
CASSYPGTGRSAFF
>TRBV28
CASGRGSSGNTIYF
>TRBV20-1
CSATRASGNLKETQYF
>TRBV28
CASSVPGQGPRADTQYF
>TRBV7-6
CASSTGFGQPQHF
>TRBV5-6
CASSLAGHTDTQYF
>TRBV7-2
CASSLTPQGAKNEQYF
>TRBV19
CASSILAGFTDTQYF
>TRBV19
CASTLRTGVGYTF
>TRBV7-8
CASSFQGQHNQPQHF
>TRBV28
CASSRPTSGRYEQFF
>TRBV7-9
CASSETDRADTEAFF
>TRBV7-2
CARASPNQPQHF
>TRBV7-2
CASSNRQGGQPQHF
>TRBV7-6
CASSERSHNEQFF
>TRBV7-6
CASSLATARANYGYTF
>TRBV29-1
CSVGDYVETQYF
>TRBV20-1
CSAVHHGPSYEQYF
>TRBV7-2
CASKRRGGTYNEQFF
>TRBV12-3/TRBV12-4
CASSVARDEEKLFF
>TRBV7-8
CASSQSSGANVLTF
>TRBV5-1
CASSDREYEQYF
>TRBV7-3
CASSVAGFGTEAFF
>TRBV5-6
CASSLDRGAVSEKLFF
>TRBV7-9
CASSTTGTGEQFF
>TRBV6-4
CASSVTSGSGRETQYF
>TRBV4-1
CASSQGGQGAEQPQHF
>TRBV6-4
CASSGPSTSVYEQYF
>TRBV7-9
CASSLRKDRDYGYTF
>TRBV25-1
CASSEQGGSRHGNTIYF
>TRBV7-2
CASSTNSGDYGYTF
>TRBV7-9
CASTGDRGVQANEQFF
>TRBV7-8
CASSSRRTGREDTQYF